This TCR beta chain was found in a study of shared clonotypes between healthy human individuals. CDR1 is LNHDA and CDR2 is SQIVND in the germline V gene (reference sequence). This CDR3 spans 14 amino acids. With 1 base clipped from V and 2 bases from J, the junction kept 1 base outside the gene matches. Produced via immunoSEQ multiplex PCR; TCRdb's table is partial and in-frame only. This table has approximately 2.4 million clones, about 94% appearing once. This clone has just one count. The same CDR3 is also encoded by other DNA sequences in this sample. This rearrangement joins TRBV19 to TRBJ1-2, with 7 bases identical to TRBD1. Material: naive CD4+ T cells sorted from blood. Subset indicated: CD45RA+ positively selected. This TCR was recovered from a man aged 18 to 30 in good health. CDR3 bases: TGTGCCAGTAGTATAGGGGGACAGAACTATGGCTACACCTTC. Translated, it gives CASSIGGQNYGYTF.